The 16 T cell receptor beta chains in this list originate from one sample, sequenced in a study of blood T cell repertoires in COVID-19. Sequenced by immunoSEQ multiplex PCR; TCRdb stores in-frame clones only, minus some. The sample carries some 290,000 clones, nearly 90% recorded once. The sample consisted of PBMCs or T cells enriched from blood (not recorded which). The receptors were gathered from a woman younger than 45 who had recovered from COVID-19.

V usage is TRBV21-1 and J usage is TRBJ1-2; the table's D call of TRBD1 was not tested on the DNA. TRBV21-1 is a pseudogene locus. CDR3 length equals 14 residues. The CDR3 region has the DNA TGTGCCAGCAGTGCTCGGGACAGCCATTATGGCTACACCTTC. Residues: CASSARDSHYGYTF.

The chain links TRBV9 to TRBJ2-1, with D unresolved. This CDR3 has 16 amino acids. Germline CDR1 is SGDLS and CDR2 is YYNGEE. V lost 0 bases and J lost 0, with 10 bases in between. CDR3 nucleotides: TGTGCCAGCAGCGTAGGAGGCTCCCTCTCCTACAATGAGCAGTTCTTC. As protein: CASSVGGSLSYNEQFF.

The rearrangement uses TRBV27 and TRBJ1-2; TRBD1 matches 9 bases. The CDR3 sequence is 16 residues long. Looked up from germline, CDR1 is MNHEY and CDR2 is SMNVEV (reference sequence). J was trimmed by 4 bases and V by 7 bases; bases with no gene match: 13. DNA for the CDR3: TGTGCCAGCAAGGATCGACAGGGGGGTCCTGGCTATGGCTACACCTTC. It translates to CASKDRQGGPGYGYTF.

CDR3 loop: CASSEDRVKGPQHF. The CDR3, as DNA: TGTGCCAGCAGCGAGGACAGGGTGAAGGGGCCCCAGCATTTT. This sequence joins TRBV2 and TRBJ1-5; 8 bases are shared with TRBD1. Germline CDR1 and CDR2: SNHLY and FYNNEI. CDR3 length: 14 residues. With V trimmed by 6 bases and J by 9 bases, 10 bases remained unmatched.

This clone showed up many times. The chain employs TRBV15 and TRBJ1-5; 12 bases agree with TRBD1. This CDR3 is built from 21 residues. Germline V lookup: CDR1 LNHNV, CDR2 YYDKDF (reference sequence). The junction had 15 bases not matched to a gene; V was cut back by 1 base and J by 2 bases. CDR3 nucleotides: TGTGCCACCAGCAGAGGCCAAGGACCGGGACAGGGGGCCGGGCGCAATCAGCCCCAGCATTTT. Protein: CATSRGQGPGQGAGRNQPQHF.

This chain links TRBV6-5 with TRBJ2-1, with 8 nucleotides matching TRBD2. This CDR3 contains 14 residues. The V gene's germline CDR1 is MNHEY and CDR2 SVGAGI. For the CDR3, the DNA is TGTGCTGTTGGCGTCACTAGCGGATACAATGAGCAGTTCTTC. Protein: CAVGVTSGYNEQFF.

This chain joins TRBV3-1 (or the pseudogene TRBV3-2) and TRBJ1-1; 7 bases agree with TRBD1. Germline V lookup: CDR1 LGHDT, CDR2 YNNKEL (reference sequence). V lost 4 bases, J lost 2 bases, and 7 bases stayed unmatched. The CDR3 spans 15 residues. The chain's CDR3 is CASSLPGTVNTEAFF. CDR3 sequence (DNA): TGTGCCAGCAGCCTACCCGGGACAGTAAACACTGAAGCTTTCTTT.

This chain links TRBV18 with TRBJ2-3; D is possibly TRBD1 (5 bases). Trimming pared 1 base from V and 1 base from J, leaving 9 bases between. The V gene's germline CDR1 is KGHSH and CDR2 LQKENI. The CDR3 runs to 15 residues. The CDR3 nucleotides are TGTGCCAGCTCACCACTCGACAGAGGCACAGATACGCAGTATTTT. This codes for CASSPLDRGTDTQYF.

The genes are TRBV28 and TRBJ2-1; D not certain. The CDR3 consists of 13 residues. Germline assignment: CDR1 MDHEN and CDR2 SYDVKM. Trimming left V 7 bases short and J 3 bases short, with 10 bases between. The CDR3 bases are TGTGCCAGCACCAACATCAACTACAATGAGCAGTTCTTC. This translates into CASTNINYNEQFF.

The rearrangement links TRBV7-2 to TRBJ2-3; 7 nucleotides align to TRBD1. Per the germline V gene, CDR1 is SGHTA and CDR2 is FQGNSA. The ends lost 5 bases at V and 6 bases at J; junction bases unmatched: 14. The CDR3 runs 16 residues. The CDR3 loop reads CASSPGQILVSDTQYF. The CDR3 nucleotides are TGTGCCAGCAGCCCGGGACAGATACTAGTTTCCGATACGCAGTATTTT.

The chain recombines TRBV6-1 with TRBJ2-1; D is possibly TRBD1 (5 bases). V lost 3 bases, J lost 3 bases, and 6 bases lay in between. CDR3 length: 13 residues. CDR1 MNHNS and CDR2 SASEGT come from the germline V gene. CDR3 amino acids: CASSDDSYNEQFF. For the CDR3, the DNA is TGTGCCAGCAGTGATGACAGCTACAATGAGCAGTTCTTC.

About this clone: Relative to the germline gene, one junction end is altered; a read error may explain this. The chain has TRBV7-7 and TRBJ1-4, with TRBD1 matching over 12 bases. CDR3 length equals 15 residues. Germline V gene data show CDR1 as SSHAT and CDR2 as FNYEAQ (reference sequence). The CDR3 DNA sequence: TGTGCTAGCAGCTTAGGGACAGGGGGCGTTGAAAAACTGTTTTTT. Protein: CASSLGTGGVEKLFF.

CDR3 sequence: CASRTSGSPLNEQFF. The CDR3 DNA is TGTGCCAGTAGGACTAGCGGGAGTCCTCTCAATGAGCAGTTCTTC. The genes are TRBV19 and TRBJ2-1; 12 bases are a match to TRBD2. The CDR3 sequence is 15 residues long. The V gene end was trimmed by 6 bases and the J gene end by 6 bases; junction bases not matched to a gene: 6. Per germline, CDR1 LNHDA and CDR2 SQIVND (reference sequence).

V usage is TRBV27 and J usage is TRBJ1-5; 9 bases align to TRBD1. There are 19 residues in the CDR3. CDR1 is MNHEY and CDR2 is SMNVEV in the germline V gene (reference sequence). The V segment lost 4 bases and the J segment 3 bases; nucleotides outside the gene matches: 16. In DNA form, the CDR3 reads TGTGCCAGCAGTTCATCCGGGACAGGGCTCTGGGGGGACAATCAGCCCCAGCATTTT. Its translation: CASSSSGTGLWGDNQPQHF.

This clone was counted once. The chain uses TRBV30 and TRBJ1-1; D remains ambiguous. The CDR3 is made up of 13 amino acids. Deletions cut 0 bases from V and 0 bases from J, with 5 bases between. Germline V gives CDR1 GTSNPN, CDR2 SVGIG (reference sequence). In nucleotides, the CDR3 is TGTGCCTGGAGTGTACACATGAACACTGAAGCTTTCTTT. Translating gives CAWSVHMNTEAFF.

The chain carries TRBV6-5 and TRBJ2-7, with D maybe TRBD1 (6 bases). V gave up 4 bases and J gave up 3 bases, with 10 bases separating them. The CDR3 contains 13 residues. CDR1 is MNHEY and CDR2 is SVGAGI in the germline V gene. CDR3 sequence: CASSSRQVYEQYF. CDR3 bases: TGTGCCAGCAGTTCAAGACAGGTCTACGAGCAGTACTTC.